This TCR beta chain was identified during a study of cytomegalovirus exposure and HLA in healthy donors. Overall study: Of all 360 or so donors who were genotyped, roughly 81% belonged to the Caucasian-associated ancestry cluster. Study conclusions and caveats: TCR beta V segments were, for the most part, productive about 87% or about 30% of the time in an earlier analysis.

13 Jbeta primers and 60 Vbeta primers were used for the PCR. Here immunoSEQ multiplex PCR was the method, and the copy in TCRdb shows in-frame clones only, minus some. Found here are about 100,000 clones, approximately 80% of them singletons; the top ten hold approximately 5.3%. Comment on this clone: Its cognate antigen is unknown.

This TCR came from a female donor in good health and CMV-seropositive. Sequencing was carried out using PBMCs.

CDR3 DNA sequence: TGTGCCAGCAGCGGTCTAGCGGGGCGGGAGACCCAGTACTTC. Its translation: CASSGLAGRETQYF. The rearrangement links TRBV11-1 to TRBJ2-5; TRBD2 matches 9 bases. The CDR3 length is 14 residues. Germline V CDR1 and CDR2: SGHAT, FQDESV (reference sequence). The J segment lost 5 bases and the V segment lost 5 bases, leaving 6 bases of the junction unmatched.